The following is a T cell receptor beta chain sequence with its context. This receptor's antigen is unknown. Per-base qualities were not stored, and no clone one base away is much larger. The data are from a study of technical replicates of blood from a handful of donors (dated by TCRdb to the late 2010s). Relative to germline, V is 4 bases shorter and J is 7 bases shorter, with 10 bases between their ends. CDR1 MNHEY and CDR2 SMNVEV are derived from the germline V gene (reference sequence). Including cysteine and phenylalanine, the CDR3 has 12 amino acids. Just CDR3 DNA is preserved here, 36 bases in frame from base 1. Receptors were amplified or captured by the immunoSEQ multiplex PCR assay. TCRdb mirrors the immuneACCESS table, restricted to in-frame sequences. Some clones are absent from its copies; in checked studies, under half trace to an unresolved V gene, and the reason for the others is unknown. The sample table shows some 11,000 clones, and around 77% are seen once. The leading ten clones occupy approximately 15% of the sample.

The sequence joins TRBV27 to TRBJ1-2; no D gene call is confident. This clonotype was sampled from a human donor in good health. Sequences were obtained from PBMCs. The CDR3 has the sequence CASSYQAVGYTF. The sequenced DNA is TGTGCCAGCAGTTACCAGGCCGTTGGCTACACCTTC.